Given below is one TCR beta chain in context. The germline gives CDR1 MNHNY, CDR2 SVGAGI (reference sequence). V was clipped by 5 bases and J by 2 bases; unmatched bases: 8. The CDR3 contains 16 residues. The entry originates in a study of shared clonotypes between healthy human individuals. The assay was immunoSEQ multiplex PCR, and TCRdb's table has in-frame clones only and misses some. The repertoire holds roughly 220,000 clones, with about 69% as singletons. This chain joins TRBV6-6 and TRBJ1-3; TRBD1 agrees at 8 bases. This sequence was found in a young man in good health. Sequencing input: memory CD4+ T cells sorted from blood. Regarding subset: CD45RA-negative fraction. DNA of the CDR3: TGTGCCAGCAGTCGCGACAGGGGACTGGCTGGAAACACCATATATTTT. Encoded protein: CASSRDRGLAGNTIYF.